The clone carrying this T cell receptor beta chain was observed once. Cohort allocation depended upon clinical history that participants reported. This table comes from immunoSEQ multiplex PCR, and its TCRdb copy is limited to in-frame clones, with some not included. The sample has about 140,000 clones, approximately 84% seen once; the top ten hold roughly 3.5%. This sample was included in a study of blood T cell repertoires in COVID-19. The receptor was isolated from a woman aged 50 to 60 with acute COVID-19. Sample: PBMCs or T cells enriched from blood (not recorded which).

In DNA form, the CDR3 reads TGCGCCAGCAGCCAAGAACAGGACGGGCCCTACGAGCAGTACTTC. Translated: CASSQEQDGPYEQYF. V is TRBV4-1 and J is TRBJ2-7; D may be TRBD1 (5 bases). The CDR3 is 15 residues long. The germline V and J ends were trimmed by 0 bases and 2 bases, with 11 bases remaining between them. Germline CDR1 is MGHRA and CDR2 is YSYEKL.